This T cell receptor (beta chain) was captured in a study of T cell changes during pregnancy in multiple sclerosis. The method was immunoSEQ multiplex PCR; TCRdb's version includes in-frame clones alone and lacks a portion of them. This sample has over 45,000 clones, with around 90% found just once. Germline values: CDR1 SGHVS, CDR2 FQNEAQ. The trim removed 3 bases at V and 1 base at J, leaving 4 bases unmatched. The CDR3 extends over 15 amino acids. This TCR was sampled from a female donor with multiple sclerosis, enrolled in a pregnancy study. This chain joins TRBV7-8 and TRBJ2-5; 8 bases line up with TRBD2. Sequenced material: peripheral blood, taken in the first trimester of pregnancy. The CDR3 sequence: CASSLPGGPQETQYF. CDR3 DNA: TGTGCCAGCAGCTTGCCGGGGGGGCCCCAAGAGACCCAGTACTTC.